These T cell receptor beta chains were read from a single sample in a study of CD8+ T cells in alopecia areata. This table comes from immunoSEQ multiplex PCR, and its TCRdb copy is limited to in-frame clones, with some not included. Found here are 90,000 to 120,000 clones, under 65% of them singletons; the top ten hold 20% to 25%. Input material: NKG2D-low CD8+ T cells sorted from blood. These receptors originate from a human donor with alopecia areata. The CDR3 runs from the conserved cysteine through the conserved F or W. D genes are given only for firm matches. The listing skips clone size in some rows; elsewhere it reads once, few, many or a size class.

clone size: -
J gene: TRBJ2-4
D gene: -
V gene: TRBV9
CDR3 DNA: TGTGCCAGCAGCGTAGCAGGGAAGGGGGACATTCAGTACTTC
CDR3 protein: CASSVAGKGDIQYF

clone size: -
J gene: TRBJ2-7
D gene: -
V gene: TRBV27
CDR3 DNA: TGTGCCAGCAGCAGCTACTACGAGCAGTACTTC
CDR3 protein: CASSSYYEQYF

clone size: once
J gene: TRBJ2-2
D gene: -
V gene: TRBV7-6
CDR3 DNA: TGTGCCAGCAGCCAAGGACAGCTGAACACCGGGGAGCTGTTTTTT
CDR3 protein: CASSQGQLNTGELFF

clone size: -
J gene: TRBJ2-5
D gene: -
V gene: TRBV5-1
CDR3 DNA: TGCGCCAGCAGCTTGTTGTTCGAAGAGACCCAGTACTTC
CDR3 protein: CASSLLFEETQYF

clone size: -
J gene: TRBJ2-1
D gene: -
V gene: TRBV5-4
CDR3 DNA: TGTGCCAGCAGCTTGGGCTCGATGAGCTCCTACAATGAGCAGTTCTTC
CDR3 protein: CASSLGSMSSYNEQFF

clone size: -
J gene: TRBJ1-2
D gene: TRBD1
V gene: TRBV9
CDR3 DNA: TGTGCCAGCAGCGGGGACAGAGAATATGGCTACACCTTC
CDR3 protein: CASSGDREYGYTF

clone size: few
J gene: TRBJ2-2
D gene: -
V gene: TRBV7-3
CDR3 DNA: TGTGCCATGATGGAGAGCTACACCGGGGAGCTGTTTTTT
CDR3 protein: CAMMESYTGELFF

clone size: -
J gene: TRBJ2-5
D gene: -
V gene: TRBV5-4
CDR3 DNA: TGTGCCAGCAGAGAGGAGGGCCCCGAGACCCAGTACTTC
CDR3 protein: CASREEGPETQYF

clone size: few
J gene: TRBJ2-5
D gene: -
V gene: TRBV28
CDR3 DNA: TGTGCCAGCAGTTTGCGGGACGGAGAGACCCAGTACTTC
CDR3 protein: CASSLRDGETQYF

clone size: -
J gene: TRBJ1-1
D gene: -
V gene: TRBV5-1
CDR3 DNA: TGCGCCAGCAGCCTGGACCTTAGGAACACTGAAGCTTTCTTT
CDR3 protein: CASSLDLRNTEAFF

clone size: -
J gene: TRBJ2-7
D gene: -
V gene: TRBV5-1
CDR3 DNA: TGCGCCAGCAGAGACAGCTACGAGCAGTACTTC
CDR3 protein: CASRDSYEQYF

clone size: -
J gene: TRBJ2-7
D gene: -
V gene: TRBV7-9
CDR3 DNA: TGTGCCAGCAGCTCTCCGGTCGAGCAGGGGCCATACGAGCAGTACTTC
CDR3 protein: CASSSPVEQGPYEQYF

clone size: -
J gene: TRBJ2-1
D gene: TRBD2
V gene: TRBV27
CDR3 DNA: TGTGCCAACCCAGGGACTAGTAGGGAAAATGAGCAGTTCTTC
CDR3 protein: CANPGTSRENEQFF

clone size: few
J gene: TRBJ1-1
D gene: -
V gene: TRBV19
CDR3 DNA: TGTGCCAGTAGTATGGGGGCGATGAACACTGAAGCTTTCTTT
CDR3 protein: CASSMGAMNTEAFF

clone size: -
J gene: TRBJ2-4
D gene: -
V gene: TRBV27
CDR3 DNA: TGTGCCAGCTACGCCTCGCTAGAGAACATTCAGTACTTC
CDR3 protein: CASYASLENIQYF

clone size: -
J gene: TRBJ2-7
D gene: TRBD1
V gene: TRBV9
CDR3 DNA: TGTGCCAGCAGCGTAGGGGGGACAGGGGTCGTATACGAGCAGTACTTC
CDR3 protein: CASSVGGTGVVYEQYF

clone size: -
J gene: TRBJ2-2
D gene: -
V gene: TRBV9
CDR3 DNA: TGTGCCAGTAGGCAGAACACCGGGGAGCTGTTTTTT
CDR3 protein: CASRQNTGELFF

clone size: -
J gene: TRBJ2-1
D gene: -
V gene: TRBV29-1
CDR3 DNA: TGCGGACTACAGGGTTTGGGCAATGAGCAGTTCTTC
CDR3 protein: CGLQGLGNEQFF

clone size: few
J gene: TRBJ2-1
D gene: -
V gene: TRBV5-1
CDR3 DNA: TGCGCCAGCAGGGACACCAACTACAATGAGCAGTTCTTC
CDR3 protein: CASRDTNYNEQFF

clone size: once
J gene: TRBJ1-5
D gene: TRBD1
V gene: TRBV2
CDR3 DNA: TGTGCCAGCAGTGAAACAGGGGCCCGGGCTGACAATCAGCCCCAGCATTTT
CDR3 protein: CASSETGARADNQPQHF

clone size: -
J gene: TRBJ1-3
D gene: -
V gene: TRBV28
CDR3 DNA: TGTGCCAGCAGTCCACCGGGACCTAGAAACACCATATATTTT
CDR3 protein: CASSPPGPRNTIYF

clone size: -
J gene: TRBJ2-1
D gene: TRBD2
V gene: TRBV28
CDR3 DNA: TGTGCCAGCAGACTAGCGACTAGCTCCTACAATGAGCAGTTCTTC
CDR3 protein: CASRLATSSYNEQFF

clone size: -
J gene: TRBJ1-1
D gene: -
V gene: TRBV5-6
CDR3 DNA: TGTGCCAGCAGCCCGGGGGACCAGAACACTGAAGCTTTCTTT
CDR3 protein: CASSPGDQNTEAFF

clone size: few
J gene: TRBJ2-1
D gene: -
V gene: TRBV11-2
CDR3 DNA: TGTGCCAGCAGAGGGGGAGGCCCCTCCTACAATGAGCAGTTCTTC
CDR3 protein: CASRGGGPSYNEQFF

clone size: -
J gene: TRBJ2-7
D gene: -
V gene: TRBV4-2
CDR3 DNA: TGTGCCAGCAGCCAAGATGGGACCGACTACGAGCAGTACTTC
CDR3 protein: CASSQDGTDYEQYF